The 3 T cell receptor beta chains reported below all come from one sample, sequenced in a study of blood T cell repertoires in COVID-19. Some clones are missing from TCRdb's copy, which holds only in-frame ones; the method was immunoSEQ multiplex PCR. The data show about 89,000 clones, with approximately 90% seen just once and around 2.3% held by the top ten. Sequenced material: peripheral blood. These receptors originate from a human donor with active COVID-19. The donor label of this sample is uncertain.

The chain couples TRBV19 to TRBJ1-1; possible D gene TRBD1, 6 bases. This CDR3 has 15 amino acids. CDR1 and CDR2 from the germline V gene are LNHDA and SQIVND (reference sequence). The V end was cut by 3 bases, the J end by 3 bases, with 14 bases between. CDR3 coding DNA: TGTGCCAGTAGTATCCCTCCCCAGGGGTACACTGAAGCTTTCTTT. It specifies CASSIPPQGYTEAFF. Combining the CDR3 with reference TRBV19 and TRBJ1-1 gives the whole variable domain DGGITQSPKYLFRKEGQNVTLSCEQNLNHDAMYWYRQDPGQGLRLIYYSQIVNDFQKGDIAEGYSVSREKKESFPLTVTSAQKNPTAFYLCASSIPPQGYTEAFFGQGTRLTVV.

The chain has TRBV6-5 and TRBJ2-1, with D maybe TRBD1 (5 bases). The CDR3 covers 12 residues. The germline V and J ends were trimmed by 6 bases and 4 bases, with 7 bases remaining between them. Germline V gene lookup returns CDR1 MNHEY and CDR2 SVGAGI. This CDR3 reads CASRDTYNEQFF. In nucleotides, the CDR3 is TGTGCCAGCAGGGACACTTACAATGAGCAGTTCTTC.

The rearrangement links TRBV5-6 to TRBJ2-5; TRBD1 might be the D (7 bases). The CDR3 has 15 residues. V was clipped by 5 bases and J by 5 bases, with 19 bases between them. Germline values: CDR1 SGHDT, CDR2 YYEEEE. The CDR3 spells CASRPTRAGGETQYF. For the CDR3, the DNA is TGTGCCAGCAGGCCTACCAGGGCAGGGGGGGAGACCCAGTACTTC.